This T cell receptor (beta chain) emerged from a study of identical twins. Turning to this clonotype: As yet, its antigen is unknown.

Study-level findings and limits: For zero-insertion analyses, partial confounding could come from invariant MAIT and iNKT cells. Conclusions were based on cross-sectional statistical analysis, without following the same donors. Twins shared out-of-frame alpha sequences with excess low generation probability.

V gave up 5 bases and J gave up 1 base, with 14 bases separating them. The CDR3 spans 16 residues. CDR1 and CDR2 (germline): SEHNR, FQNEAQ (reference sequence). Template switching created a universal primer site, and the cDNA included unique molecular identifiers. In TCRdb, the 5' RACE reads were re-called with MiXCR into one record per CDR3 protein. This sample carries roughly 1.6 million distinct CDR3 sequences, less than 40% of them seen once, and the ten largest clones take about 0.27%. Sequencing was carried out using cord blood. This chain links TRBV7-9 with TRBJ2-2; D is perhaps TRBD1 or TRBD2 (5 bases each). The TCR originated in a newborn girl in good health. CDR3: CASSPTRDGNTGELFF. In DNA form, the CDR3 reads TGTGCCAGCAGCCCCACCCGGGACGGGAACACCGGGGAGCTGTTTTTT.